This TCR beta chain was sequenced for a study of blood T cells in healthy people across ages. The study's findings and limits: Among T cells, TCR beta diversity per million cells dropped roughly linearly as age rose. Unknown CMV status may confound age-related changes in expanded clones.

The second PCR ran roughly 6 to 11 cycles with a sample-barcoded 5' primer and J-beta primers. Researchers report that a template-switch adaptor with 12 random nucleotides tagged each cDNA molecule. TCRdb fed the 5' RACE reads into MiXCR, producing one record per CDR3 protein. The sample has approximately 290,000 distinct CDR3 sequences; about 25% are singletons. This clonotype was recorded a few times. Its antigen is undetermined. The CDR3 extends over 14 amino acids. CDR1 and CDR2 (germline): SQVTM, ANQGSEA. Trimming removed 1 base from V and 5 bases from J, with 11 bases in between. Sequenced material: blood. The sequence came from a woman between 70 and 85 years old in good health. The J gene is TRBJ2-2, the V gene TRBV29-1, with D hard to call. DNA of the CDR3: TGCAGCGTTGAAGTCGGGCAGAAGACCGGGGAGCTGTTTTTT. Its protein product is CSVEVGQKTGELFF.